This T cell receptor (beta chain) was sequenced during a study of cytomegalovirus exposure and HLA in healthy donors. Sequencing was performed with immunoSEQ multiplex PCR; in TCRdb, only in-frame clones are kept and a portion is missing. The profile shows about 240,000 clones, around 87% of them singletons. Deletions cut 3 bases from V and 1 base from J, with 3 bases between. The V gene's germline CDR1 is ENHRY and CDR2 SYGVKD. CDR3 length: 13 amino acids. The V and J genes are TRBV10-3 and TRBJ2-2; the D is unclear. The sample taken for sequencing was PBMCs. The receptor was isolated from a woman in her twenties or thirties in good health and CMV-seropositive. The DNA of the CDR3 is TGTGCCATCAGTGACCAGAACACCGGGGAGCTGTTTTTT. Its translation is CAISDQNTGELFF.